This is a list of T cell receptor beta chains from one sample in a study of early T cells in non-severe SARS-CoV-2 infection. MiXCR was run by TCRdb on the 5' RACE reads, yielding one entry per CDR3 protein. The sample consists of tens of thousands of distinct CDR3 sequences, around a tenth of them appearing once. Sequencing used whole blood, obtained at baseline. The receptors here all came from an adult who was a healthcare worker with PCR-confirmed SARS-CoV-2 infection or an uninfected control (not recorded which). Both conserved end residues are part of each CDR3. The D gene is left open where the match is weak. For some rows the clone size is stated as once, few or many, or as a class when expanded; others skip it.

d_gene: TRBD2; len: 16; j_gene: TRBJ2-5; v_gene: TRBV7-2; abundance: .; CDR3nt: TGTGCCAGCAGCCAAAGAGCGGGGGGTTCAACAGAGACCCAGTACTTC; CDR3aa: CASSQRAGGSTETQYF
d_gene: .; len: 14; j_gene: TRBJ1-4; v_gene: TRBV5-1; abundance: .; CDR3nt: TGCGCCAGCAGCTCGGCGGGACCTAATGAAAAACTGTTTTTT; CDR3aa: CASSSAGPNEKLFF
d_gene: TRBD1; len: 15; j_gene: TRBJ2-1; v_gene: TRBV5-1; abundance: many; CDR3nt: TGCGCCAGCAGTACAGGACAGGGGCTATACAATGAGCAGTTCTTC; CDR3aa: CASSTGQGLYNEQFF
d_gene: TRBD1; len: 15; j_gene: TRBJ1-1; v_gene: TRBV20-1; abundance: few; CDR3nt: TGCAGTGCTAGAATCCAGGGACAGGCGAACACTGAAGCTTTCTTT; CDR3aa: CSARIQGQANTEAFF
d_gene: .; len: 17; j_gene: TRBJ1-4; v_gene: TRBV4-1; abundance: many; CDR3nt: TGCGCCAGCAGCCAAGATGTTGGGGGAGCCCAGGGTGAAAAACTGTTTTTT; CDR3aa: CASSQDVGGAQGEKLFF
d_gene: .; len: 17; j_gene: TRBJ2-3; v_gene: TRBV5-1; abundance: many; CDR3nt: TGCGCCAGCAGCATTTTGGGACGTCCACTTAGCCCAGATACGCAGTATTTT; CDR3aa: CASSILGRPLSPDTQYF
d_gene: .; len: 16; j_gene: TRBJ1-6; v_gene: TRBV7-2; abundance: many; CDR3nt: TGTGCCAGCAGCTTAATGGTCCCAGGGGTTAATTCACCCCTCCACTTT; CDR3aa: CASSLMVPGVNSPLHF
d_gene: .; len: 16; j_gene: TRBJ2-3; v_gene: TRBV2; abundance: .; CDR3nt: TGTGCCAGACAGATGGGCACAGGACTCTTCACAGATACGCAGTATTTT; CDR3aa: CARQMGTGLFTDTQYF
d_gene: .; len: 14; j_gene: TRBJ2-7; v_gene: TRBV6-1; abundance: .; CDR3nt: TGTGCCAGCAGTTTTCCGGGGATTCTTAACGAGCAGTACTTC; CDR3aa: CASSFPGILNEQYF
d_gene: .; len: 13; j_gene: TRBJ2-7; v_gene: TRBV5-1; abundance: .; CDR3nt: TGCGCCAGCAGCCAAGGGACAACTTACGAGCAGTACTTC; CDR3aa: CASSQGTTYEQYF
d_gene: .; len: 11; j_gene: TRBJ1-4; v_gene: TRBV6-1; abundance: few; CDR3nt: TGTGCCAGCAGTGTGCGACAAAAACTGTTTTTT; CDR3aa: CASSVRQKLFF
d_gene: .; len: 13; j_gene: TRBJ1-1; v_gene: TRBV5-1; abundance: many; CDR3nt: TGCGCCAGCAGCTTAGATAAGAACACTGAAGCTTTCTTT; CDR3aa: CASSLDKNTEAFF
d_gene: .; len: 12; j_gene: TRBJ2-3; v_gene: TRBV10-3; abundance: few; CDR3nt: TGTGCCATCAGTGCAGAGAAGGCTACGCAGTATTTT; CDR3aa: CAISAEKATQYF